One sample yielded the 26 T cell receptor beta chains listed below, sequenced in a study of T-cell memory formation after mild COVID-19. From the 5' RACE reads, TCRdb called clonotypes with MiXCR, one entry per CDR3 protein. The sample records 200,000 or so distinct CDR3 sequences, under 20% being singletons. The material sequenced was PBMCs or a T cell subset sorted from them (not recorded which). The receptors shown here come from an adult woman who had mild COVID-19 (a few samples of this study predate the infection). Cell type and time point are not known.

This clonotype was observed many times. This chain links TRBV7-8 with TRBJ2-3, with TRBD2 matching 7 bases. The J segment lost 0 bases and the V segment lost 5 bases, leaving 5 bases of the junction unmatched. CDR1 and CDR2 (germline): SGHVS, FQNEAQ. The CDR3 has 15 residues. The CDR3 loop reads CASSRPSGSTDTQYF. CDR3 DNA: TGTGCCAGCAGCCGTCCTAGCGGAAGCACAGATACGCAGTATTTT.

The gene calls are TRBV2 and TRBJ2-1; TRBD2 matches 10 bases. Germline CDR1 reads SNHLY; CDR2 reads FYNNEI. The CDR3 runs 15 residues. The junction had 13 bases not matched to a gene; V was cut back by 10 bases and J by 7 bases. This CDR3 reads CATVRTSGGENEQFF. The CDR3 DNA sequence: TGTGCCACCGTCCGGACTAGCGGAGGGGAAAATGAGCAGTTCTTC.

This clonotype was detected only a few times. This chain connects TRBV7-2 to TRBJ1-2; tentative D call: TRBD1 (6 bases). CDR3 length: 14 residues. Germline-derived CDR1 and CDR2 are SGHTA and FQGNSA. The germline V and J ends were trimmed by 3 bases and 0 bases, with 8 bases remaining between them. The CDR3 here is CASSFRTANYGYTF. The CDR3 DNA is TGTGCCAGCAGCTTCCGGACAGCTAACTATGGCTACACCTTC.

This clonotype was observed a handful of times. V usage is TRBV18 and J usage is TRBJ1-3, with 7 bases that match TRBD1. This CDR3 region has 17 residues. The germline V gene encodes CDR1 KGHSH and CDR2 LQKENI. The V and J ends lost 2 bases and 0 bases, in that order; junction bases with no gene match: 7. For the CDR3, the DNA is TGTGCCAGCTCACCAATGGCCGGGACAGCCTCTGGAAACACCATATATTTT. Translating it yields CASSPMAGTASGNTIYF.

This clonotype was recorded a few times. The chain has TRBV6-2 or TRBV6-3 and TRBJ2-1, with 14 nucleotides matching TRBD2. Germline trimming cut 5 bases from V and 10 bases from J; bases unmatched to any gene: 7. CDR3 length equals 15 residues. Per the germline V gene, CDR1 is MNHEY and CDR2 is SVGEGT. For the CDR3, the DNA is TGTGCCAGCAGTCCTGGGACTAGCGGGAGCCGAGAGCAGTTCTTC. This codes for CASSPGTSGSREQFF.

This clonotype was seen more than once but under ten times. The CDR3 loop is CASSLRLAGVNEQFF. The CDR3 bases are TGTGCCAGCAGCTTAAGGCTAGCGGGAGTTAATGAGCAGTTCTTC. The chain combines TRBV7-3 with TRBJ2-1, with 10 bases lining up with TRBD2. The V and J ends lost 1 base and 7 bases, in that order; junction bases with no gene match: 4. The CDR3 covers 15 residues. Looked up from germline, CDR1 is SGHTA and CDR2 is FQGTGA.

This clonotype was found a few times. The gene calls are TRBV5-6 and TRBJ2-5; the D gene is possibly TRBD1 (5 bases). V was clipped by 4 bases and J by 0 bases, with 7 bases between them. Germline CDR1 SGHDT, CDR2 YYEEEE. The CDR3 runs 13 residues. The CDR3 coding sequence is TGTGCCAGCAGCACGGACAACCAAGAGACCCAGTACTTC. Amino acids: CASSTDNQETQYF.

V gene TRBV5-1 combines with J gene TRBJ2-1; D perhaps matches TRBD2 (5 bases). Germline V gene lookup returns CDR1 SGHRS and CDR2 YFSETQ. V lost 3 bases and J lost 6, with 13 bases in between. The CDR3 is 14 amino acids. The CDR3 protein is CASSSGVAGNEQFF. The CDR3 DNA reads TGCGCCAGCAGCTCCGGGGTGGCAGGCAATGAGCAGTTCTTC.

This rearrangement joins TRBV18 to TRBJ2-7; D call uncertain. Trimming pared 3 bases from V and 5 bases from J, leaving 17 bases between. The length of the CDR3 is 15 residues. Per the germline V gene, CDR1 is KGHSH and CDR2 is LQKENI. Here the CDR3 DNA reads TGTGCCAGCTCACCCCAAAAACGGGTTACGAACGAGCAGTACTTC. Amino acids: CASSPQKRVTNEQYF.

The rearrangement uses TRBV7-2 and TRBJ2-3; TRBD2 agrees at 10 bases. The V segment lost 0 bases and the J segment 1 base; nucleotides outside the gene matches: 10. The CDR3 covers 19 residues. CDR1 and CDR2 from the germline V gene are SGHTA and FQGNSA. DNA of the CDR3: TGTGCCAGCAGCTTAGCCGCTAGCGGGAGTGTCTCTCGCACAGATACGCAGTATTTT. It yields the protein CASSLAASGSVSRTDTQYF.

In its sample, this clonotype was seen many times. The chain joins TRBV12-3 or TRBV12-4 to TRBJ1-4, with 8 bases fitting TRBD1. The CDR3 spans 14 residues. V was pared by 5 bases and J by 9 bases, with 8 bases of the junction left unmatched. CDR3 loop: CASSRTGLTKKLFF. The CDR3 DNA follows: TGTGCCAGCAGTCGGACAGGGTTAACGAAAAAACTGTTTTTT.

V usage is TRBV7-2 and J usage is TRBJ2-7, with 13 bases identical to TRBD2. Germline-derived CDR1 and CDR2 are SGHTA and FQGNSA. This CDR3 region has 17 residues. Unmatched junction bases numbered 11, after V lost 5 bases and J lost 4 bases. The CDR3 region has the DNA TGTGCCAGCAGCGTAACCGGGACTAGCGGGATGCTATACGAGCAGTACTTC. As protein: CASSVTGTSGMLYEQYF. Full variable domain (outside the CDR3, taken from reference TRBV7-2 and TRBJ2-7): GAGVSQSPSNKVTEKGKDVELRCDPISGHTALYWYRQSLGQGLEFLIYFQGNSAPDKSGLPSDRFSAERTGGSVSTLTIQRTQQEDSAVYLCASSVTGTSGMLYEQYFGPGTRLTVT.

This chain joins TRBV4-1 and TRBJ2-1; weak D call: TRBD2 (6 bases). Trimming removed 1 base from V and 1 base from J, with 14 bases in between. The germline CDR1 and CDR2 sequences are MGHRA and YSYEKL. The CDR3 runs to 17 residues. CDR3 sequence reads: CASSQGTTGGSYNEQFF. Written as DNA, the CDR3 is TGCGCCAGCAGCCAAGGGACGACCGGGGGATCCTACAATGAGCAGTTCTTC.

This clonotype has just a few counts. The chain couples TRBV7-3 to TRBJ1-5; no reliable D call. V dropped 0 bases and J dropped 5 bases, with 11 bases sitting between them. This CDR3 spans 15 amino acids. Germline V gene lookup returns CDR1 SGHTA and CDR2 FQGTGA. CDR3 in amino acids: CASSLTAEGYQPQHF. CDR3 DNA sequence: TGTGCCAGCAGCTTAACGGCCGAGGGTTATCAGCCCCAGCATTTT.

There are a few counts of this clonotype. The rearrangement links TRBV12-3 or TRBV12-4 to TRBJ2-3, with TRBD2 matching 11 bases. Trimming at V came to 5 bases and at J to 7 bases, leaving 5 bases not matched to a gene. The CDR3 runs 14 residues. The CDR3 DNA reads as TGTGCCAGCAGTCCGGGACTAGCGGAGTATACGCAGTATTTT. Its translation: CASSPGLAEYTQYF.

The V gene is TRBV20-1, the J gene TRBJ2-1; 9 bases align to TRBD1. The ends lost 6 bases at V and 4 bases at J; junction bases unmatched: 7. The CDR3 covers 14 residues. Germline CDR1 and CDR2: DFQATT and SNEGSKA (reference sequence). Here the CDR3 reads CSAYRQGVYNEQFF. DNA of the CDR3: TGCAGTGCCTACCGACAGGGGGTTTACAATGAGCAGTTCTTC.

The V call is TRBV29-1, the J call TRBJ2-2, with 12 bases fitting TRBD2. The junction had 5 bases not matched to a gene; V was cut back by 8 bases and J by 4 bases. CDR3 length: 14 residues. Germline V gene lookup returns CDR1 SQVTM and CDR2 ANQGSEA. CDR3 sequence: CSSRTSGTTGELFF. The CDR3 DNA reads TGCAGCTCCCGGACTAGCGGGACCACCGGGGAGCTGTTTTTT.

The chain couples TRBV12-3 or TRBV12-4 to TRBJ2-7; TRBD2 matches at 10 bases. This CDR3 region has 14 residues. The V gene end was trimmed by 2 bases and the J gene end by 3 bases; junction bases not matched to a gene: 1. The CDR3 nucleotides read TGTGCCAGCAGTTTACAGCGGGAGGGCTACGAGCAGTACTTC. Amino acids: CASSLQREGYEQYF.

This clonotype was picked up one time. This chain links TRBV15 with TRBJ1-1, with D perhaps TRBD1 (5 bases). V was shortened by 6 bases and J by 3 bases, with 20 bases between the two germline ends. The CDR3 spans 16 residues. CDR1 LNHNV and CDR2 YYDKDF come from the germline V gene (reference sequence). In DNA, the CDR3 is TGTGCCACCAGTCGGGACTACTCCTCGGTGGACACTGAAGCTTTCTTT. This sequence encodes CATSRDYSSVDTEAFF.

This clonotype has just a few counts. This chain uses TRBV11-2 with TRBJ2-2; TRBD2 might be the D (5 bases). The CDR3 runs to 15 residues. The germline CDR1 and CDR2 sequences are SGHAT and FQNNGV. Trimming cost V 2 bases and J 6 bases, with 13 bases left between them. Here the CDR3 reads CASSLIALASGELFF. As DNA, the CDR3 is TGTGCCAGCAGCTTAATTGCCCTAGCATCCGGGGAGCTGTTTTTT.

The rearrangement joins TRBV24-1 to TRBJ2-2; no clear D. The V end lost 3 bases, the J end lost 6 bases, and 7 bases lay between the germline ends. CDR1 KGHDR and CDR2 SFDVKD come from the germline V gene. This CDR3 contains 13 residues. The CDR3 bases are TGTGCCACCAGTGATCCCCAAGCCGGGGAGCTGTTTTTT. Protein sequence: CATSDPQAGELFF.

The V gene is TRBV29-1, the J gene TRBJ1-1; no firm D call. The CDR3 length is 11 residues. Germline V CDR1 and CDR2: SQVTM, ANQGSEA. V gave up 0 bases and J gave up 8 bases, with 7 bases separating them. CDR3 nucleotides: TGCAGCGTTGAAGACGGAGCAGAAGCTTTCTTT. Protein product: CSVEDGAEAFF.

This clonotype was found many times. This chain uses TRBV5-1 with TRBJ2-5, with TRBD1 identical over 9 bases. Germline CDR1 is SGHRS and CDR2 is YFSETQ. With V trimmed by 9 bases and J by 5 bases, 14 bases remained unmatched. This CDR3 has 15 residues. The CDR3: CATSGTGTRLETQYF. The CDR3 DNA reads TGCGCCACCTCAGGGACAGGGACCCGTTTGGAGACCCAGTACTTC.

This clonotype was observed a handful of times. The chain recombines TRBV12-3 or TRBV12-4 with TRBJ1-6; TRBD1 matches 7 bases. This CDR3 is built from 14 residues. The trim removed 7 bases at V and 7 bases at J, leaving 7 bases unmatched. The CDR3 DNA reads TGTGCCAGCACCCTCGGACAGGTCAATTCACCCCTCCACTTT. Its translation is CASTLGQVNSPLHF.

This clonotype showed up just a few times. The chain links TRBV7-2 to TRBJ2-3; perhaps TRBD1 as D (5 bases). V was trimmed by 5 bases and J by 2 bases, leaving 14 bases between them. Germline V gives CDR1 SGHTA, CDR2 FQGNSA. The CDR3 totals 15 residues. The DNA of the CDR3 is TGTGCCAGCAGCGTCGGCAGGGCGCCCACAGATACGCAGTATTTT. Translation: CASSVGRAPTDTQYF.

This clonotype was found once. The chain uses TRBV5-1 and TRBJ2-7, with a weak D call TRBD2 (6 bases). The CDR3 totals 15 residues. V was cut by 6 bases and J by 6 bases, with 22 bases left in between. Germline V gives CDR1 SGHRS, CDR2 YFSETQ. CDR3 sequence (DNA): TGCGCCAGCACCCCGGGGAGTTCCCGGGGGAGCGAGCAGTACTTC. This codes for CASTPGSSRGSEQYF.